The rows below give T cell receptor beta chains drawn from one sample of a study of identical twins. MiXCR was run by TCRdb on the 5' RACE reads, yielding one entry per CDR3 protein. The sample lists roughly 220,000 distinct CDR3 sequences, approximately 5.9% seen once, with about 14% in the top ten. The sample also formed part of further work on T cells expressing NK-cell markers.

The sample taken for sequencing was CD8+ T cells sorted from blood. The receptors originated from a woman in her late teens or twenties in good health. Each CDR3 is given with its conserved first and last residue. A D gene is named only where the DNA matches it firmly. The listing skips clone size in some rows; elsewhere it reads once, few, many or a size class.

d_gene,abundance,v_gene,j_gene,CDR3nt,CDR3aa
.,few,TRBV10-1,TRBJ2-7,TGCGCCGTCAACCATGGGGACAATACCAACTACGAGCAGTACTTC,CAVNHGDNTNYEQYF
.,few,TRBV7-9,TRBJ2-7,TGTGCCAGCAGCTCACCTGGGAGCCTCTCCTACGAGCAGTACTTC,CASSSPGSLSYEQYF
.,.,TRBV7-8,TRBJ1-1,TGTGCCAGCAGCTTAGCGGGTGGGAGGTACACTGAAGCTTTCTTT,CASSLAGGRYTEAFF
TRBD2,many,TRBV2,TRBJ2-7,TGTGCAGGCATGGGACTAGCGGGGGCCTACGAGCAGTACTTC,CAGMGLAGAYEQYF
TRBD1,.,TRBV7-8,TRBJ1-1,TGTGCCAGCAGCTTAGTACAGGGGGCGACTGAAGCTTTCTTT,CASSLVQGATEAFF
TRBD1,.,TRBV12-5,TRBJ2-2,TGTGCTAGTGGTTCTTTGGGACAGCTCACCGGGGAGCTGTTTTTT,CASGSLGQLTGELFF
.,.,TRBV7-6,TRBJ1-1,TGTGCCAGCAGCCACGACGGGGTTTCGAACACTGAAGCTTTCTTT,CASSHDGVSNTEAFF
.,.,TRBV12-3/TRBV12-4,TRBJ1-5,TGTGCCAGCATGAGCAGGACAGCAAATCAGCCCCAGCATTTT,CASMSRTANQPQHF
.,many,TRBV5-1,TRBJ2-3,TGCGCCAGCAGCCCCTTACCTAGCAGCATCCCAGATACGCAGTATTTT,CASSPLPSSIPDTQYF
TRBD1,.,TRBV6-2/TRBV6-3,TRBJ1-1,TGTGCCAGCACGGGACACAGGGGAGGAAACACTGAAGCTTTCTTT,CASTGHRGGNTEAFF
.,few,TRBV12-3/TRBV12-4,TRBJ1-1,TGTGCCAGCAGTTCGGGTCCGACAGATTTCTTT,CASSSGPTDFF
.,many,TRBV5-5,TRBJ2-1,TGTGCCAGCAGCTTGTCACTAGAGCCCTACAATGAGCAGTTCTTC,CASSLSLEPYNEQFF
TRBD2,few,TRBV2,TRBJ2-1,TGTGCCAGGGATGCCGGGACTAATATATTCTTC,CARDAGTNIFF
.,many,TRBV5-6,TRBJ2-7,TGTGCCAGCAGCGTTACAGGGAGCTACGAGCAGTACTTC,CASSVTGSYEQYF
.,.,TRBV25-1,TRBJ2-7,TGTGCCAGCAGTGACCGGGGACGAGACTACGAGCAGTACTTC,CASSDRGRDYEQYF
TRBD2,many,TRBV4-3,TRBJ2-2,TGCGCCAGCAGCTTTACTAGCGGGAACACCGGGGAGCTGTTTTTT,CASSFTSGNTGELFF
.,few,TRBV4-3,TRBJ2-7,TGCGCCAGCAGCCCGGCCTCCACCTACTACGAGCAGTACTTC,CASSPASTYYEQYF
.,many,TRBV12-3/TRBV12-4,TRBJ2-3,TGTGCCAGCGGATATTCCCCGGGGAGCACAGATACGCAGTATTTT,CASGYSPGSTDTQYF
.,many,TRBV5-1,TRBJ2-3,TGCGCCAGCAGCTCCCTCGGCACAGATACGCAGTATTTT,CASSSLGTDTQYF
TRBD1,many,TRBV6-1,TRBJ2-3,TGTGCCAGCACAGAAGATTCGGGACAGGGGGCAGATACGCAGTATTTT,CASTEDSGQGADTQYF
.,.,TRBV4-2,TRBJ1-2,TGTGCCAGCAGCCAAGATCCTAGGTATGGCTACACCTTC,CASSQDPRYGYTF
.,many,TRBV12-3/TRBV12-4,TRBJ1-1,TGTGCCAGCAGTTCTGAACAGAGCCTCTACACTGAAGCTTTCTTT,CASSSEQSLYTEAFF
.,.,TRBV20-1,TRBJ2-7,TGCAGTGCTAGAGCCCGCGGATTCTACGAGCAGTACTTC,CSARARGFYEQYF
.,.,TRBV12-3/TRBV12-4,TRBJ1-1,TGTGCCAGCAGAATGGGACAGAACACTGAAGCTTTCTTT,CASRMGQNTEAFF
.,few,TRBV7-4,TRBJ2-1,TGTGCCAGCACTTTGAGACAGCGGGCACACAATGAGCAGTTCTTC,CASTLRQRAHNEQFF
.,many,TRBV11-2,TRBJ2-7,TGTGCCAGCAGCTTGGTCGAAGGGTACGAGCAGTACTTC,CASSLVEGYEQYF
TRBD1,.,TRBV6-1,TRBJ2-7,TGTGCCAGCAGTGGGCTTCCGGGACAGGGGATCGACGAGCAGTACTTC,CASSGLPGQGIDEQYF
.,.,TRBV9,TRBJ2-3,TGTGCCAGCAGCGTGAGGACAAGGAGGACAGATACGCAGTATTTT,CASSVRTRRTDTQYF
TRBD1,few,TRBV4-1,TRBJ2-7,TGCGCCAGCAGCCAAAGTCGGGACAGGGGAGCAGGCGAGCAGTACTTC,CASSQSRDRGAGEQYF
.,few,TRBV7-8,TRBJ2-2,TGTGCCAGCAGCCTCGTAGGGGACGGGGAGCTGTTTTTT,CASSLVGDGELFF
.,few,TRBV6-2/TRBV6-3,TRBJ2-1,TGTGCCAGCAGTTACTCTGGCGCCCTGGGCGATGAGCAGTTCTTC,CASSYSGALGDEQFF
.,.,TRBV29-1,TRBJ2-3,TGCAGCGTTGACACACCGAGCACAGATACGCAGTATTTT,CSVDTPSTDTQYF
.,.,TRBV27,TRBJ2-1,TGTGCCAGCAGTTTATCGAGCGGCGGTGATATCGAGCAGTTCTTC,CASSLSSGGDIEQFF
.,few,TRBV7-7,TRBJ2-5,TGTGCTAGCAGCAAACTATGGGACAATCAAGAGACCCAGTACTTC,CASSKLWDNQETQYF
TRBD2,.,TRBV14,TRBJ2-7,TGTGCCAGCAGCTCTCGGGGGGGGAGCTCCTACGAGCAGTACTTC,CASSSRGGSSYEQYF
TRBD1,.,TRBV7-9,TRBJ1-1,TGTGCCAGTTACAGGGGAGGCGGCACTGAAGCTTTCTTT,CASYRGGGTEAFF
TRBD1,few,TRBV6-2/TRBV6-3,TRBJ2-5,TGTGCCAGCGGATCGTATTCGACAGGGGGCGTTGAGACCCAGTACTTC,CASGSYSTGGVETQYF
.,.,TRBV6-4,TRBJ1-1,TGTGCCACAGGGGAGGCGGTGAACACTGAAGCTTTCTTT,CATGEAVNTEAFF
.,.,TRBV7-9,TRBJ1-1,TGTGCCAGCAGCCCACCCCCCGCAGAGAACACTGAAGCTTTCTTT,CASSPPPAENTEAFF
.,few,TRBV29-1,TRBJ1-1,TGCAGCGTTGGTGGTGTGGAGGGGGGCACTGAAGCTTTCTTT,CSVGGVEGGTEAFF
.,few,TRBV3-1,TRBJ2-7,TGTGCCAGCAGCGCGGGCTCCCACGAGCAGTACTTC,CASSAGSHEQYF
TRBD1,.,TRBV7-2,TRBJ1-2,TGTGCCAGCAGCTTAGGAGGTCCGGGACAGGGCATTTATGGCTACACCTTC,CASSLGGPGQGIYGYTF
.,many,TRBV12-3/TRBV12-4,TRBJ2-2,.,CASSFFGQGKAPELFF
.,few,TRBV14,TRBJ1-1,TGTGCCAGCAGCCAAGATTGGGCGAACACTGAAGCTTTCTTT,CASSQDWANTEAFF
.,.,TRBV21-1,TRBJ2-6,TGTGCCAGCACCAAAAGATTGGGTGGCGGCTCTGGGGCCAACGTCCTGACTTTC,CASTKRLGGGSGANVLTF
.,.,TRBV4-2,TRBJ2-7,TGTGCCAGCAGCCAGGGTGGGGCTCAGCGGTACTTC,CASSQGGAQRYF
.,few,TRBV28,TRBJ1-2,TGTGCCAGCAGTTCCCCACGGACTCTGTACTATGGCTACACCTTC,CASSSPRTLYYGYTF
TRBD1,.,TRBV13,TRBJ1-2,TGTGCCAGCACCCCCGGGACAGGGAATGGCTACACCTTC,CASTPGTGNGYTF
.,many,TRBV20-1,TRBJ1-2,TGCAGTGCCGATCAGGGGACCGACTATGGCTACACCTTC,CSADQGTDYGYTF
TRBD1,few,TRBV28,TRBJ1-5,TGTGCCAGCAGGGAAGACAGGGGAGTGGGCAATCAGCCCCAGCATTTT,CASREDRGVGNQPQHF
.,few,TRBV2,TRBJ1-5,TGTGCCAGCAGTGATATAGGGGGAGGGCAGCCCCAGCATTTT,CASSDIGGGQPQHF